What follows is one T cell receptor beta chain and its context. Its specificity is not known. The data were obtained in a study of cytomegalovirus exposure and HLA in healthy donors. The study's findings and limits: Segments of the TCR beta V type were, in most cases, productive about 87% or about 30% of the time in an earlier analysis. Sequencing artifact likely explains a cluster of highly shared sequence variants.

Germline-derived CDR1 and CDR2 are SGDLS and YYNGEE. The V gene end was trimmed by 6 bases and the J gene end by 5 bases; junction bases not matched to a gene: 9. The CDR3 sequence is 15 residues long. In the PCR, 60 Vbeta and 13 Jbeta primers were used. This table comes from immunoSEQ multiplex PCR, and its TCRdb copy is limited to in-frame clones, with some not included. The sample includes around 57,000 clones. The chain uses TRBV9 and TRBJ2-2, with 8 bases identical to TRBD2. The sequence was obtained from a woman aged 45-59 years in good health and CMV-seropositive. Input material: PBMCs. The CDR3 DNA follows: TGTGCCAGCACAAGAGGAATAGCGGGAACCGGGGAGCTGTTTTTT. It yields the protein CASTRGIAGTGELFF.